These 28 T cell receptor beta chains were sequenced from one sample in a study of human T cells and chemical hapten exposure. Time point reported: patch test 1, 2 weeks after DPC sensitization. As to treatment: therapeutic diphenylcyclopropenone sensitization with weekly scalp DPC. TCRdb used MiXCR to reprocess the RACE reads, holding one entry per CDR3 protein. This repertoire shows 45,000 to 60,000 distinct CDR3 sequences, about 9.6% found once; its top ten account for 13%. The sample was whole blood, taken in connection with sensitization to the hapten diphenylcyclopropenone (DPC). These receptors originate from a woman between 35 and 50 years old with alopecia areata. Some clones in this sample may be carry-over from other donors' samples.

The sample holds many counts of this clonotype. The gene calls are TRBV4-1 and TRBJ2-7; the D gene is possibly TRBD1 (6 bases). The CDR3 spans 18 residues. V was shortened by 0 bases and J by 2 bases, with 20 bases between the two germline ends. CDR1 and CDR2 (germline): MGHRA, YSYEKL. CDR3 loop: CASSQDPRGTLPPYEQYF. The DNA of the CDR3 is TGCGCCAGCAGCCAAGATCCGAGGGGGACGCTCCCCCCCTACGAGCAGTACTTC.

There are many counts of this clonotype. The gene calls are TRBV5-8 and TRBJ2-1, with 9 bases fitting TRBD2. The trim removed 2 bases at V and 7 bases at J, leaving 13 bases unmatched. Germline V lookup: CDR1 SGHTS, CDR2 YDEGEE. The CDR3 has 17 amino acids. The CDR3 loop is CASSLQKIAGANNEQFF. The DNA for the CDR3 is TGTGCCAGCAGCTTACAAAAGATAGCGGGGGCCAATAATGAGCAGTTCTTC.

This chain uses TRBV4-1 with TRBJ2-7, with 8 bases lining up with TRBD1. The J segment lost 1 base and the V segment lost 1 base, leaving 9 bases of the junction unmatched. The CDR3 is 17 residues long. Per germline, CDR1 MGHRA and CDR2 YSYEKL. CDR3 sequence (DNA): TGCGCCAGCAGCCAAGGTGACGGACAGGGTTTATCCTACGAGCAGTACTTC. Its protein is CASSQGDGQGLSYEQYF.

This sequence joins TRBV28 and TRBJ2-3; 7 nucleotides agree with TRBD1. CDR3 length: 15 residues. The J segment lost 0 bases and the V segment lost 6 bases, leaving 6 bases of the junction unmatched. Germline V gives CDR1 MDHEN, CDR2 SYDVKM. CDR3 DNA sequence: TGTGCCAGCAGCTGGGACAGCCCTAGCACAGATACGCAGTATTTT. As protein: CASSWDSPSTDTQYF.

This clonotype was seen a handful of times. V usage is TRBV6-1 and J usage is TRBJ1-2; D is undetermined. V lost 2 bases and J lost 8, with 18 bases in between. In germline, CDR1 is MNHNS, CDR2 SASEGT. The CDR3 covers 15 residues. CDR3 nucleotides: TGTGCCAGCAGTGAATTAATGGGCAGCCGCGAGGGCTACACCTTC. Protein product: CASSELMGSREGYTF.

This chain joins TRBV12-3 or TRBV12-4 and TRBJ2-2; the D gene is possibly TRBD1 (5 bases). The CDR3 totals 12 residues. Trimming removed 6 bases from V and 6 bases from J, with 8 bases in between. The CDR3 coding sequence is TGTGCCAGCAGGCAGGGTTCCGGGGAGCTGTTTTTT. Protein: CASRQGSGELFF.

The rearrangement joins TRBV5-1 to TRBJ2-7, with 8 bases fitting TRBD1. The CDR3 has 15 residues. The junction had 5 bases not matched to a gene; V was cut back by 3 bases and J by 0 bases. Germline V gives CDR1 SGHRS, CDR2 YFSETQ. CDR3 loop: CASSYTGQASYEQYF. Written as DNA, the CDR3 is TGCGCCAGCAGCTATACGGGACAGGCCTCCTACGAGCAGTACTTC.

The table lists this clonotype with a few counts. The chain joins TRBV18 to TRBJ2-1; D may match TRBD1 or TRBD2 (5 bases each). Trimming took 6 bases from V and 4 from J, leaving 22 bases between them. Germline V gene data show CDR1 as KGHSH and CDR2 as LQKENI. The CDR3 runs to 17 residues. The CDR3 sequence: CASSPVGVGPTYNEQFF. DNA of the CDR3: TGTGCCAGCTCCCCCGTGGGGGTCGGACCTACGTACAATGAGCAGTTCTTC.

The genes are TRBV2 and TRBJ2-1; weak D call: TRBD2 (6 bases). This CDR3 is 15 amino acids long. V lost 6 bases to trimming and J lost 5 bases, with 17 bases between them. Germline CDR1 reads SNHLY; CDR2 reads FYNNEI. The DNA for the CDR3 is TGTGCCAGCAGCGAGGGAGGACTGACGAACAATGAGCAGTTCTTC. Amino acid sequence: CASSEGGLTNNEQFF.

The chain joins TRBV28 to TRBJ2-7, with D possibly TRBD1 on 6 matching bases. Trimming removed 6 bases at V and 6 bases at J, with 15 bases between. This CDR3 comprises 13 residues. Germline-derived CDR1 and CDR2 are MDHEN and SYDVKM. The DNA of the CDR3 is TGTGCCAGCAGCCCCGGGACACCTCTCGAGCAGTACTTC. It codes for CASSPGTPLEQYF.

This clonotype was found a few times. The chain links TRBV5-4 to TRBJ1-2; D remains unclear. Germline CDR1 and CDR2: SGHNT and YYREEE (reference sequence). This CDR3 region has 16 residues. The germline V and J ends were trimmed by 4 bases and 2 bases, with 18 bases remaining between them. The DNA of the CDR3 is TGTGCCAGCAGCCCTGGATCTGGCAGATTGAACTATGGCTACACCTTC. Its translation: CASSPGSGRLNYGYTF.

This chain joins TRBV4-3 and TRBJ2-2, with D possibly TRBD1 on 6 matching bases. CDR3 size: 15 residues. Trimming removed 1 base at V and 2 bases at J, with 8 bases between. The V gene's germline CDR1 is LGHNA and CDR2 YSLEER. The CDR3 here is CASSQGQVNTGELFF. DNA of the CDR3: TGCGCCAGCAGCCAAGGACAGGTCAACACCGGGGAGCTGTTTTTT.

This clonotype was counted between two and nine times. The chain couples TRBV4-3 to TRBJ2-2; D unclear. CDR1 and CDR2 (germline): LGHNA, YSLEER. Trimming stripped 0 bases from V and 3 bases from J, with 8 bases between. The CDR3 has 15 residues. CDR3 nucleotide sequence: TGCGCCAGCAGCCAAGATTTGACGGACACCGGGGAGCTGTTTTTT. Its protein product is CASSQDLTDTGELFF.

The gene calls are TRBV28 and TRBJ1-1, with no clear D. Per the germline V gene, CDR1 is MDHEN and CDR2 is SYDVKM. The CDR3 is made up of 12 amino acids. Trimming cost V 3 bases and J 8 bases, with 10 bases left between them. Here the CDR3 DNA reads TGTGCCAGCAGTTTGAAGAGACGGGAAGCTTTCTTT. This encodes CASSLKRREAFF.

The V call is TRBV28, the J call TRBJ2-1; TRBD2 matches at 9 bases. CDR3 length equals 14 residues. Germline-derived CDR1 and CDR2 are MDHEN and SYDVKM. Trimming at V came to 8 bases and at J to 0 bases, leaving 2 bases not matched to a gene. DNA for the CDR3: TGTGCCAGCTGGCGGGGGGGCTCCTACAATGAGCAGTTCTTC. Its translation is CASWRGGSYNEQFF. Full variable domain (missing parts from reference TRBV28 and TRBJ2-1): DVKVTQSSRYLVKRTGEKVFLECVQDMDHENMFWYRQDPGLGLRLIYFSYDVKMKEKGDIPEGYSVSREKKERFSLILESASTNQTSMYLCASWRGGSYNEQFFGPGTRLTVL.

This clonotype was found many times. The chain recombines TRBV7-9 with TRBJ2-7; TRBD1 agrees at 12 bases. V lost 2 bases and J lost 0; bases outside the gene matches: 5. The germline CDR1 and CDR2 sequences are SEHNR and FQNEAQ (reference sequence). CDR3 length equals 17 residues. CDR3 in DNA: TGTGCCAGCAGCTTACCCGGGACAGGGGGCTCCTCCTACGAGCAGTACTTC. It encodes CASSLPGTGGSSYEQYF.

This chain joins TRBV4-3 and TRBJ2-3, with a possible D match to TRBD1 (5 bases). Germline CDR1 LGHNA, CDR2 YSLEER. V was clipped by 6 bases and J by 4 bases, with 23 bases between them. The CDR3 contains 17 residues. The CDR3, as DNA: TGCGCCAGCAGTCCAACGTTCGTTGGGGCACGGGCAGATACGCAGTATTTT. It codes for CASSPTFVGARADTQYF.

This clonotype was recorded many times. The genes are TRBV14 and TRBJ1-5; the D gene is possibly TRBD1 (6 bases). In germline, CDR1 is SGHDN, CDR2 FVKESK. The CDR3 extends over 15 amino acids. Between the trimmed V and J ends, which lost 1 base and 3 bases, there was a span of 10 bases. The CDR3 DNA reads TGTGCCAGCAGCCAAGGAGGGGGTTACAATCAGCCCCAGCATTTT. Its protein is CASSQGGGYNQPQHF. The complete variable domain, with remaining parts taken from reference TRBV14 and TRBJ1-5, reads EAGVTQFPSHSVIEKGQTVTLRCDPISGHDNLYWYRRVMGKEIKFLLHFVKESKQDESGMPNNRFLAERTGGTYSTLKVQPAELEDSGVYFCASSQGGGYNQPQHFGDGTRLSIL.

There are many counts of this clonotype. This sequence joins TRBV13 and TRBJ2-3; D not resolved. The V end was cut by 1 base, the J end by 5 bases, with 4 bases between. The V gene's germline CDR1 is PRHDT and CDR2 FYEKMQ (reference sequence). The CDR3 spans 12 residues. For the CDR3, the DNA is TGTGCCAGCAGCTTAGCTGTAGATACGCAGTATTTT. Translation gives CASSLAVDTQYF.

This clonotype was counted ten times or more. The chain couples TRBV20-1 to TRBJ1-2; no firm D call. This CDR3 contains 14 residues. The germline V gene encodes CDR1 DFQATT and CDR2 SNEGSKA (reference sequence). The germline V and J ends were trimmed by 1 base and 7 bases, with 16 bases remaining between them. CDR3 in DNA: TGCAGTGCTAGAGCCCACCCACTGGAGGGTGGCTACACCTTC. Protein product: CSARAHPLEGGYTF.

This clonotype has at least ten counts. CDR3 sequence reads: CASSEQPAGGYGYTF. The CDR3 nucleotides are TGTGCCAGCAGTGAGCAGCCCGCAGGGGGCTATGGCTACACCTTC. The chain couples TRBV6-1 to TRBJ1-2, with 7 bases matching TRBD1. Unmatched junction bases numbered 8, after V lost 3 bases and J lost 4 bases. CDR1 MNHNS and CDR2 SASEGT come from the germline V gene. This CDR3 region has 15 residues.

This clonotype was counted at least ten times. V usage is TRBV6-2 or TRBV6-3 and J usage is TRBJ1-5, with D tentatively TRBD1 (6 bases). V lost 2 bases and J 5 bases, leaving 7 bases between the germline ends. This CDR3 has 13 amino acids. Germline CDR1 MNHEY, CDR2 SVGEGT. CDR3 residues: CASSYQGHQPQHF. The CDR3 coding sequence is TGTGCCAGCAGTTACCAGGGGCATCAGCCCCAGCATTTT.

This clonotype was observed at least ten times. The DNA for the CDR3 is TGTGCCAGCAGCTTAGCGCTGACAGGGAGGGAAAATGGCTACACCTTC. Amino acid sequence: CASSLALTGRENGYTF. The chain uses TRBV7-6 and TRBJ1-2; TRBD1 aligns across 7 bases. Germline loops: CDR1 SGHVS, CDR2 FNYEAQ. V gave up 0 bases and J gave up 6 bases; unmatched junction bases: 10. The CDR3 extends over 16 amino acids.

The J gene is TRBJ1-1, the V gene TRBV19, with a weak D call TRBD1 (5 bases). This CDR3 is 13 amino acids long. V lost 3 bases, J lost 7 bases, and 12 bases lay in between. In germline, CDR1 is LNHDA, CDR2 SQIVND (reference sequence). Written as DNA, the CDR3 is TGTGCCAGTAGTATTTACACGGGGGTTGAAGCTTTCTTT. Its protein product is CASSIYTGVEAFF.

The CDR3 loop is CSAQTSGGAYNEQFF. CDR3 nucleotides: TGCAGTGCCCAGACTAGCGGGGGGGCCTACAATGAGCAGTTCTTC. J is TRBJ2-1 and V is TRBV20-1, with 14 bases aligning to TRBD2. V trimming: 6 bases; J trimming: 2 bases; junction bases outside the gene matches: 3. This CDR3 is built from 15 residues. Germline-derived CDR1 and CDR2 are DFQATT and SNEGSKA (reference sequence).

This clonotype was counted many times. CDR3 nucleotides: TGTGCCAGCAGCCCGACTAGCGGGTACACCGGGGAGCTGTTTTTT. Its protein product is CASSPTSGYTGELFF. This chain joins TRBV5-6 and TRBJ2-2; TRBD2 aligns across 10 bases. Germline V gene sequence: CDR1 SGHDT, CDR2 YYEEEE. The CDR3 loop spans 15 amino acids. V lost 4 bases to trimming and J lost 3 bases; unmatched junction nucleotides: 3.

This chain links TRBV25-1 with TRBJ2-7; TRBD1 matches at 8 bases. This CDR3 has 13 residues. The germline V gene has CDR1 MGHDK and CDR2 SYGVNS. The V segment lost 8 bases and the J segment 8 bases; nucleotides outside the gene matches: 11. The CDR3 loop reads CASPRTGSGKQYF. In DNA, the CDR3 is TGTGCCAGCCCCCGGACAGGGTCTGGGAAGCAGTACTTC.

The chain has TRBV20-1 and TRBJ1-5; 7 bases map to TRBD1. The germline CDR1 and CDR2 sequences are DFQATT and SNEGSKA (reference sequence). The CDR3 consists of 13 residues. The ends lost 5 bases at V and 6 bases at J; junction bases unmatched: 7. This CDR3 is CSAPQGGGQPQHF. As DNA, the CDR3 is TGCAGTGCTCCGCAGGGGGGCGGTCAGCCCCAGCATTTT.